The rows below give T cell receptor beta chains drawn from one sample of a study of PD-L1 blockade in urothelial cancer. TCRdb's table, derived via immunoSEQ multiplex PCR, lists solely in-frame clones and lacks some. The sample carries 35,000 to 40,000 clones, about four fifths recorded once. The source material was PBMCs, sampled around atezolizumab (anti-PD-L1) treatment. These receptors were collected from a man in his 60s with urothelial cancer. CDR3s include the opening cysteine and the closing phenylalanine or tryptophan. Fields, in order: CDR3 length, clone size, J gene, D gene, V gene, CDR3 protein, CDR3 DNA. D genes are given only for firm matches. Where a row states a size, it is once, few, many or the class of an expanded clone; other rows omit it.

>13|NA|TRBJ2-5|TRBD1|TRBV29-1
CSVARTGQETQYF
TGCAGCGTTGCGAGGACAGGCCAAGAGACCCAGTACTTC
>13|NA|TRBJ2-7|TRBD1|TRBV19
CASKDRGRNEQYF
TGTGCCAGTAAAGACAGGGGGCGAAACGAGCAGTACTTC
>18|once|TRBJ2-2|NA|TRBV19
CASTPLPYWGKNTGELFF
TGTGCCAGTACCCCCCTCCCTTATTGGGGCAAGAACACCGGGGAGCTGTTTTTT
>13|NA|TRBJ2-7|TRBD2|TRBV6-1
CASRLAGGEEQYF
TGTGCCAGCAGATTAGCGGGGGGAGAAGAGCAGTACTTC
>17|NA|TRBJ1-3|NA|TRBV7-2
CASSLVGGLTPGNTIYF
TGTGCCAGCAGCTTAGTGGGTGGGCTAACGCCTGGAAACACCATATATTTT
>13|once|TRBJ1-1|NA|TRBV5-4
CASSWQGSTEAFF
TGTGCCAGCAGCTGGCAGGGGAGCACTGAAGCTTTCTTT
>15|NA|TRBJ1-5|TRBD1|TRBV2
CASSDTRGRNQPQHF
TGTGCCAGCAGTGACACAAGGGGGCGCAATCAGCCCCAGCATTTT
>14|few|TRBJ1-1|NA|TRBV30
CAWSEGVLNTEAFF
TGTGCCTGGAGTGAGGGGGTGTTGAACACTGAAGCTTTCTTT
>14|NA|TRBJ1-2|TRBD1|TRBV5-4
CASRGDRNNYGYTF
TGTGCCAGCAGAGGGGACAGAAATAACTATGGCTACACCTTC
>13|once|TRBJ2-7|TRBD1|TRBV2
CASSPGQNYEQYF
TGTGCCAGCAGCCCGGGACAGAATTACGAGCAGTACTTC
>13|NA|TRBJ1-1|NA|TRBV28
CASSGDGGTEAFF
TGTGCCAGCAGTGGGGACGGGGGCACTGAAGCTTTCTTT
>12|NA|TRBJ2-7|NA|TRBV10-3
CAIGGDSYEQYF
TGTGCCATCGGCGGGGACTCGTACGAGCAGTACTTC
>20|once|TRBJ2-1|NA|TRBV21-1
CASSKVQRQGCGISYNEQFF
TGTGCCAGCAGCAAAGTGCAACGACAGGGGTGTGGGATCTCCTACAATGAGCAGTTCTTC
>14|few|TRBJ2-3|NA|TRBV30
CAWSGTVEQYTQYF
TGTGCCTGGAGTGGGACAGTGGAGCAGTATACGCAGTATTTT
>13|NA|TRBJ2-3|TRBD1|TRBV6-5
CASRDRITDTQYF
TGTGCCAGCCGGGACAGGATCACAGATACGCAGTATTTT
>13|NA|TRBJ2-1|NA|TRBV27
CASRGTSHNEQFF
TGTGCCAGCAGGGGGACTTCCCACAATGAGCAGTTCTTC
>14|NA|TRBJ2-4|NA|TRBV9
CASSATGAKNIQYF
TGTGCCAGCAGCGCCACGGGAGCCAAAAACATTCAGTACTTC
>13|NA|TRBJ1-5|NA|TRBV4-1
CASSQDRVQPQHF
TGCGCCAGCAGCCAAGATCGGGTTCAGCCCCAGCATTTT
>17|NA|TRBJ1-3|TRBD1|TRBV13
CASNRGGQGISGNTIYF
TGTGCCTCTAACAGAGGGGGACAGGGAATCTCTGGAAACACCATATATTTT
>15|NA|TRBJ1-6|NA|TRBV6-5
CASSSPRDISNPLHF
TGTGCCAGCAGTTCCCCTCGGGACATTAGTAACCCCCTCCACTTT
>12|once|TRBJ1-5|NA|TRBV28
CASSSPNQPQHF
TGTGCCAGCAGTTCCCCTAATCAGCCCCAGCATTTT
>13|NA|TRBJ2-7|NA|TRBV5-1
CASSDSGGLEQYF
TGCGCCAGCAGCGACTCAGGGGGGCTCGAGCAGTACTTC
>17|NA|TRBJ1-6|TRBD1|TRBV5-4
CASTPGTGEKYNSPLHF
TGTGCCAGCACCCCCGGGACAGGGGAAAAATATAATTCACCCCTCCACTTT
>17|NA|TRBJ2-2|TRBD2|TRBV19
CASSSSGGGSNTGELFF
TGTGCCAGTAGTAGTAGCGGGGGGGGATCGAACACCGGGGAGCTGTTTTTT
>16|NA|TRBJ2-2|NA|TRBV7-8
CASSRRSDRRAGELFF
TGTGCCAGCAGTCGAAGGTCCGACAGGCGCGCCGGGGAGCTGTTTTTT
>13|NA|TRBJ1-2|TRBD1|TRBV7-9
CASSFEGADGYTF
TGTGCCAGCAGCTTTGAGGGGGCAGATGGCTACACCTTC